This record concerns one T cell receptor (beta chain) sequence. These data originate in a study of blood T cell repertoires in COVID-19. Germline assignment: CDR1 LNHDA and CDR2 SQIVND (reference sequence). The V gene lost 7 bases and the J gene lost 1 base, with 13 bases spanning the gap. The CDR3 runs 14 residues. Method: immunoSEQ multiplex PCR; TCRdb's copy keeps in-frame clones and lacks some. Of 95,000 to 150,000 clones listed, about 88% were seen once; the top ten hold less than 2%. The J gene is TRBJ2-5, the V gene TRBV19; tentative D call: TRBD2 (6 bases). The sequence was obtained from a human donor in a cohort sampled during active COVID-19. The material sequenced was peripheral blood. The CDR3 reads CASTATSSQETQYF. The CDR3 nucleotides are TGTGCCAGTACCGCCACTAGCTCCCAAGAGACCCAGTACTTC.